These 9 T cell receptor beta chains came from one sample sequenced in a study of beta chain features in type 1 diabetes. Sequenced material consisted of expressed TCRB transcripts (all of the isolated RNA was reverse transcribed). The assay was immunoSEQ multiplex PCR, and TCRdb's table has in-frame clones only and misses some. Of just over 600,000 clones listed, roughly a sixth were seen once; the top ten hold 0.093%. Sequencing input: naive CD4+ T cells from blood. The receptors stem from a young man in good health.

The rearrangement joins TRBV29-1 to TRBJ1-4; TRBD1 matches 7 bases. The CDR3 has 14 residues. Germline assignment: CDR1 SQVTM and CDR2 ANQGSEA. After removal of 4 bases from V and 5 bases from J, the junction contained 7 bases not matched to a gene. The CDR3 protein is CSVGGRRGNEKLFF. The CDR3 DNA follows: TGCAGCGTTGGGGGCCGCAGGGGGAATGAAAAACTGTTTTTT.

Comment on this clone: The junction differs from germline at one of its ends, possibly a read error. The chain carries TRBV7-2 and TRBJ2-5; D could derive from TRBD1 or TRBD2 (5 bases each). The germline V gene has CDR1 SGHTA and CDR2 FQGNSA. The CDR3 runs to 13 residues. CDR3 region: CASSQLGVGTQYF. Written as DNA, the CDR3 is TGCGCCAGCAGCCAGTTGGGGGTCGGGACCCAGTACTTC.

The chain is built from TRBV7-2 and TRBJ2-1; 8 nucleotides agree with TRBD2. Germline V lookup: CDR1 SGHTA, CDR2 FQGNSA. This CDR3 is built from 16 residues. J gave up 6 bases and V 3 bases, and 10 bases lay outside the gene matches. The CDR3 region has the DNA TGTGCCAGCAGCTTGCTTCCGGGACTAGTTCCCAATGAGCAGTTCTTC. It specifies CASSLLPGLVPNEQFF.

This chain connects TRBV15 to TRBJ1-1; possibly TRBD1 for D (6 bases). Germline V gene data show CDR1 as LNHNV and CDR2 as YYDKDF (reference sequence). The CDR3 has 16 residues. V dropped 0 bases and J dropped 0 bases, with 11 bases sitting between them. The CDR3 sequence is CATSRDGQGMNTEAFF. Here the CDR3 DNA reads TGTGCCACCAGCAGAGATGGGCAGGGGATGAACACTGAAGCTTTCTTT.

This clone turned up a few times. This sequence joins TRBV6-1 and TRBJ1-2; D unresolved. The CDR3 contains 11 residues. The V end was cut by 6 bases, the J end by 8 bases, with 10 bases between. Germline V gene lookup returns CDR1 MNHNS and CDR2 SASEGT. Written as DNA, the CDR3 is TGTGCCAGCAGCGTTGGTTGGGGCTACACCTTC. This encodes CASSVGWGYTF.

This clone was observed a handful of times. The chain recombines TRBV7-2 with TRBJ2-1; no definite D call. The CDR3 length is 13 residues. Trimming pared 1 base from V and 8 bases from J, leaving 9 bases between. Germline V gene data show CDR1 as SGHTA and CDR2 as FQGNSA. The CDR3 DNA sequence: TGTGCCAGCAGCTTAGGGGTGTGGGATGAGCAGTTCTTC. It specifies CASSLGVWDEQFF.

This clone was counted a few times. V gene TRBV30 combines with J gene TRBJ1-2, with TRBD1 as a possible D gene (5 bases). This CDR3 region has 12 residues. Germline values: CDR1 GTSNPN, CDR2 SVGIG (reference sequence). Deletions cut 3 bases from V and 10 bases from J, with 15 bases between. CDR3 nucleotides: TGTGCCTGGAGGACCGGGACCCAAGTCTACACCTTC. Translated: CAWRTGTQVYTF.

The chain joins TRBV19 to TRBJ2-3; weak D call: TRBD1 (6 bases). Germline V lookup: CDR1 LNHDA, CDR2 SQIVND (reference sequence). The CDR3 totals 15 residues. Trimming cost V 6 bases and J 0 bases, with 13 bases left between them. DNA for the CDR3: TGTGCCAGTAGGGGGGCAGGGCCTAGCACAGATACGCAGTATTTT. Its translation is CASRGAGPSTDTQYF. Full variable domain (missing parts from reference TRBV19 and TRBJ2-3): DGGITQSPKYLFRKEGQNVTLSCEQNLNHDAMYWYRQDPGQGLRLIYYSQIVNDFQKGDIAEGYSVSREKKESFPLTVTSAQKNPTAFYLCASRGAGPSTDTQYFGPGTRLTVL.

This clone was seen only a few times. The rearrangement uses TRBV30 and TRBJ2-3; D possibly corresponds to TRBD2 (6 bases). The CDR3 length is 16 residues. Germline CDR1 GTSNPN, CDR2 SVGIG (reference sequence). V shed 3 bases and J shed 2 bases, with 18 bases lying between them. CDR3 in amino acids: CAWRGGAGPYTDTQYF. CDR3 coding DNA: TGTGCCTGGAGGGGGGGAGCAGGGCCCTACACAGATACGCAGTATTTT.